This TCR beta chain was recovered during a study of PD-1 blockade in mismatch repair-deficient tumors. Study-level information: Enrolled about 2012-2017, patients had progressing, pretreated mismatch repair-deficient cancers of approximately 13 types. Study-level findings and limits: Tumor-resident clones, often absent from pretreatment blood, expanded after pembrolizumab and then contracted.

The CDR3 contains 14 residues. Looked up from germline, CDR1 is SGDLS and CDR2 is YYNGEE. Trimming at V came to 2 bases and at J to 5 bases, leaving 3 bases not matched to a gene. Mismatch repair deficiency was confirmed in all patients, by PCR or immunohistochemistry. Sequencing was performed with immunoSEQ multiplex PCR; in TCRdb, only in-frame clones are kept and a portion is missing. This sample has under 50,000 clones, with 77% found just once. In regard to this clone: The antigen is unknown.

The sequence came from an adult with mismatch repair-deficient cancer. The material was PBMCs, obtained before pembrolizumab treatment. The gene calls are TRBV9 and TRBJ2-1; 8 bases fit TRBD2. CDR3 in amino acids: CASSVSGAHNEQFF. For the CDR3, the DNA is TGTGCCAGCAGCGTTAGCGGGGCCCACAATGAGCAGTTCTTC.